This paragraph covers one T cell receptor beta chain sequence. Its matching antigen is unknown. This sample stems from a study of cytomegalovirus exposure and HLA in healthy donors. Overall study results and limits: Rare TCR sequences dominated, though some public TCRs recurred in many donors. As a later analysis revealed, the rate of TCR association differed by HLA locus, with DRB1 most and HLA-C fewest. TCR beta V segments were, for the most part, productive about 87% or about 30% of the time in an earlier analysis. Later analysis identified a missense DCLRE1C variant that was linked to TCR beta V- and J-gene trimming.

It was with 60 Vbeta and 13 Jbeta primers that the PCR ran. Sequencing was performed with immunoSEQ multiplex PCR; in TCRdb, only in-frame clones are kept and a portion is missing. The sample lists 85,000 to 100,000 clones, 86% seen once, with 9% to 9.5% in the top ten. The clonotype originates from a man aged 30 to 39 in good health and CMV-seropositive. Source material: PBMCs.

The CDR3 loop reads CATRGGSYEQFF. The DNA of the CDR3 is TGTGCCACAAGAGGGGGTTCATATGAGCAGTTCTTC. This chain connects TRBV28 to TRBJ2-1, with TRBD1 as a possible D gene (6 bases). Germline lookup yields CDR1 MDHEN and CDR2 SYDVKM. The CDR3 has 12 amino acids. Trimming removed 10 bases at V and 8 bases at J, with 15 bases between. The complete variable domain, with remaining parts taken from reference TRBV28 and TRBJ2-1, reads DVKVTQSSRYLVKRTGEKVFLECVQDMDHENMFWYRQDPGLGLRLIYFSYDVKMKEKGDIPEGYSVSREKKERFSLILESASTNQTSMYLCATRGGSYEQFFGPGTRLTVL.